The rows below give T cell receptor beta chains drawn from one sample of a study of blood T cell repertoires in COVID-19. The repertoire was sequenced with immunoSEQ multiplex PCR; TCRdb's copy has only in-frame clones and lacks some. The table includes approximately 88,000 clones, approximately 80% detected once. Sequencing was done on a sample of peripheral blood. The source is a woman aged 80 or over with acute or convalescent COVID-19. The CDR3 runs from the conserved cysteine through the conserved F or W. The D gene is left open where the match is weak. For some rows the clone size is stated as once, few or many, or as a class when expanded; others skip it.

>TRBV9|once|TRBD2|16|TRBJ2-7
CASSVATGAGAYEQYF
TGTGCCAGCAGCGTAGCCACCGGAGCGGGGGCCTACGAGCAGTACTTC
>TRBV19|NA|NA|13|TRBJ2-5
CASSIVPRQTQYF
TGTGCCAGTAGTATAGTCCCTAGGCAGACCCAGTACTTC
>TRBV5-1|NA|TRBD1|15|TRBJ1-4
CASSTRQGGGEKLFF
TGCGCCAGCAGCACAAGACAGGGGGGAGGTGAAAAACTGTTTTTT
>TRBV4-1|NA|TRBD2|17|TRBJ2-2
CASSQDWGLARTGELFF
TGCGCCAGCAGCCAAGACTGGGGACTAGCTCGCACCGGGGAGCTGTTTTTT
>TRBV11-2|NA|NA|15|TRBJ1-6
CASSLAAGYNSPLHF
TGTGCCAGCAGCTTAGCGGCAGGGTATAATTCACCCCTCCACTTT
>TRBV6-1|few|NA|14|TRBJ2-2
CASKLGGNTGELFF
TGTGCCAGCAAGCTGGGGGGAAACACCGGGGAGCTGTTTTTT
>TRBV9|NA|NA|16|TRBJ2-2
CASSITMGASTGELFF
TGTGCCAGCAGCATTACTATGGGGGCGAGCACCGGGGAGCTGTTTTTT
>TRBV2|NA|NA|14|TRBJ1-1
CASRFEGLGTEAFF
TGTGCCAGCAGGTTTGAGGGATTGGGCACTGAAGCTTTCTTT
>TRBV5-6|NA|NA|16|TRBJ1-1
CASSLRAGEMNTEAFF
TGTGCCAGCAGCTTAAGGGCAGGGGAGATGAACACTGAAGCTTTCTTT
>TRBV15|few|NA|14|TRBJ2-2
CATSKQGSTGELFF
TGTGCCACCAGCAAACAGGGCAGCACCGGGGAGCTGTTTTTT
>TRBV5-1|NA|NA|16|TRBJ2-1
CASSLGDWSSYNEQFF
TGCGCCAGCAGCTTGGGGGACTGGAGCTCCTACAATGAGCAGTTCTTC
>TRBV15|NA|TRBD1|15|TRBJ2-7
CATSRLGQPKVGQYF
TGTGCCACCAGCAGGCTGGGACAGCCAAAGGTCGGGCAGTACTTC
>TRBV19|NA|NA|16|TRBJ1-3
CASRRAGELSGNTIYF
TGTGCCAGTAGAAGGGCAGGGGAACTCTCTGGAAACACCATATATTTT
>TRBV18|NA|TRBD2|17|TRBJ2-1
CASSPTPLAGGPQEQFF
TGTGCCAGCTCTCCCACCCCGCTAGCGGGAGGGCCACAAGAGCAGTTCTTC
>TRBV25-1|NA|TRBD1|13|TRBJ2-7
CASLGTDSYEQYF
TGTGCCAGCCTCGGGACAGATTCCTACGAGCAGTACTTC
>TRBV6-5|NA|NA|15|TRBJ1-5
CASSYLPLSNQPQHF
TGTGCCAGCAGTTACCTCCCGTTAAGCAATCAGCCCCAGCATTTT
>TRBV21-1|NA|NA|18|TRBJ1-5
CASSTNERGSPCNQPQHF
TGTGCCAGCAGCACCAATGAACGGGGTTCCCCTTGCAATCAGCCCCAGCATTTT
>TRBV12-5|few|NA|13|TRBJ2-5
CASGLGGAETQYF
TGTGCTAGTGGTTTGGGGGGCGCAGAGACCCAGTACTTC
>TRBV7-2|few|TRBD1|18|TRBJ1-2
CASSLAATGKLANYGYTF
TGTGCCAGCAGCTTAGCGGCGACAGGGAAACTTGCTAACTATGGCTACACCTTC
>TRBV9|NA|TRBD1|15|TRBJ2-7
CASSVGRQGAVEQYF
TGTGCCAGCAGCGTAGGGAGACAGGGTGCGGTCGAGCAGTACTTC
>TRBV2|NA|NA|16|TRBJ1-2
CASSVGGGALIYGYTF
TGTGCCAGCAGTGTCGGTGGGGGCGCCCTAATCTATGGCTACACCTTC
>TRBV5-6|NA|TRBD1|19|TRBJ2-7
CASSRHSGTGTRLVYEQYF
TGTGCCAGCAGCCGACATTCCGGGACAGGTACCCGCCTAGTCTACGAGCAGTACTTC
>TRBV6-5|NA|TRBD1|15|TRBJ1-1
CASHIDRVKNTEAFF
TGTGCCAGCCACATCGACAGGGTGAAGAACACTGAAGCTTTCTTT
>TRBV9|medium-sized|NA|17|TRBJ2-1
CASSVGAGVTGGNEQFF
TGTGCCAGCAGCGTAGGAGCAGGGGTCACGGGTGGCAATGAGCAGTTCTTC
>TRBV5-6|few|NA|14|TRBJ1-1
CASSLWRLNTEAFF
TGTGCCAGCAGCCTTTGGCGGCTGAACACTGAAGCTTTCTTT
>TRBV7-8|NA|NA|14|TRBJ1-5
CASSRTGSNQPQHF
TGTGCCAGCAGCCGAACAGGGTCCAATCAGCCCCAGCATTTT
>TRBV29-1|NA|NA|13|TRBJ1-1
CSVERTQNTEAFF
TGCAGCGTTGAGAGGACTCAAAACACTGAAGCTTTCTTT
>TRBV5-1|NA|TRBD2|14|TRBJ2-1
CASSTGTSGNEQFF
TGCGCCAGCAGCACCGGGACTAGCGGTAATGAGCAGTTCTTC
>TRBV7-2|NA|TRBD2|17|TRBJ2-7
CASSPGTGRGSSYEQYF
TGTGCCAGCAGCCCAGGCACCGGGCGGGGGAGCTCCTACGAGCAGTACTTC
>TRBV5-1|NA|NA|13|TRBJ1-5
CACTQGPGQPQHF
TGCGCCTGTACACAGGGTCCCGGTCAGCCCCAGCATTTT
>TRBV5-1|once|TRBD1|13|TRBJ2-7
CASSSGQPYEQYF
TGCGCCAGCAGTTCGGGACAGCCCTACGAGCAGTACTTC
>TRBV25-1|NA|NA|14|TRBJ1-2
CASSEYRANYGYTF
TGTGCCAGCAGTGAATACCGGGCTAACTATGGCTACACCTTC
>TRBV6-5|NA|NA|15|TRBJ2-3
CASSPQPSVTDTQYF
TGTGCCAGCTCTCCCCAGCCTAGCGTCACAGATACGCAGTATTTT
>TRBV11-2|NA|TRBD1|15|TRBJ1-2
CASSLSLTGGLGYTF
TGTGCCAGCAGCTTATCCCTGACAGGGGGCCTTGGCTACACCTTC
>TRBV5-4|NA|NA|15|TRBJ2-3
CASSLTAGRADTQYF
TGTGCCAGCAGTTTGACGGCGGGAAGGGCTGATACGCAGTATTTT
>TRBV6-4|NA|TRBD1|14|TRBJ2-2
CASTDRAGTGELFF
TGTGCCAGCACGGACAGGGCGGGGACCGGGGAGCTGTTTTTT
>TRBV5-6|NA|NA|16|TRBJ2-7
CASSLWLAISSYEQYF
TGTGCCAGCAGCTTGTGGTTAGCGATCAGCTCCTACGAGCAGTACTTC